This T cell receptor (beta chain) was recorded in a study of blood T cells in healthy people across ages. A J-beta primer mix and a sample-barcoded 5' primer were used in a second PCR of about 7 to 11 cycles. TCRdb reanalysed the 5' RACE reads using MiXCR and keeps one entry per CDR3 protein. The top ten clones hold approximately 29% of a sample with some 290,000 distinct CDR3 sequences, 25% to 30% of them seen once. This CDR3 spans 14 amino acids. Between the trimmed V and J ends, which lost 5 bases and 5 bases, there was a span of 15 bases. The germline CDR1 and CDR2 sequences are MNHEY and SVGEGT.

Input material: blood. V gene TRBV6-2 or TRBV6-3 combines with J gene TRBJ1-1; no clear D gene. The source of this sequence is a woman between 65 and 79 years old in good health. CDR3 coding DNA: TGTGCCAGCAGTCCCCGATCCGGGAGGACTGAAGCTTTCTTT. Its protein is CASSPRSGRTEAFF.